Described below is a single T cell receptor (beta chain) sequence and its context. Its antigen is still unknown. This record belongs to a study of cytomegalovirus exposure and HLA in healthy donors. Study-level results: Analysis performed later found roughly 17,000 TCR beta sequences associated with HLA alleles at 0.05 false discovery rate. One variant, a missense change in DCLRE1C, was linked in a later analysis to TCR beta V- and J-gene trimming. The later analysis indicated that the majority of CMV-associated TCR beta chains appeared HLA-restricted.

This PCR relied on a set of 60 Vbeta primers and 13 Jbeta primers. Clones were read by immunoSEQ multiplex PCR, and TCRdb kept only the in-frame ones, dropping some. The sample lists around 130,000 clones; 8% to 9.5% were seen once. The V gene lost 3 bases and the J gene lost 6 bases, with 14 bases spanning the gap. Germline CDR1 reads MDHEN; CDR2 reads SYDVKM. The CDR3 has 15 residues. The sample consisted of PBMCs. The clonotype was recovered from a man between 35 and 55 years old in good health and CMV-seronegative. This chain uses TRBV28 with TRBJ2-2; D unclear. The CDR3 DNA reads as TGTGCCAGCAGTTTTGTGAAAGGAGCTTCCGGGGAGCTGTTTTTT. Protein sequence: CASSFVKGASGELFF.